This T cell receptor (beta chain) is from a study of CD8+ T cells in alopecia areata. Study-wide results and limits: Scalp lesions, especially in alopecia totalis/universalis, had higher clonality than normal scalp. Normal skin's resident alphabeta T cells are also sequenced in scalp samples.

From alopecia areata patients, lesional scalp punch biopsies and peripheral blood were collected. The sorting of PBMCs gave CD4+ and CD8+ T cells. Germline CDR1 MDHEN, CDR2 SYDVKM. CDR3 size: 13 residues. Trimming took off 3 bases at V and 2 bases at J, with 6 bases between the two ends. Reverse transcribed after extraction, RNA yielded cDNA as the sequencing template. Only in-frame clones appear in the TCRdb table, and some are missing; sequencing was by immunoSEQ multiplex PCR. The table records 95,000 to 150,000 clones, 40% to 55% of them present only once. Points on this clone: The antigen is not known.

The sequencing sample was made of NKG2D-low CD8+ T cells sorted from blood. The chain links TRBV28 to TRBJ2-3; D gene unclear. This receptor was taken from a human donor with alopecia areata. The CDR3 is CASSFTTTDTQYF. The DNA of the CDR3 is TGTGCCAGCAGTTTTACCACCACAGATACGCAGTATTTT. Complete variable domain (other parts from reference TRBV28 and TRBJ2-3): DVKVTQSSRYLVKRTGEKVFLECVQDMDHENMFWYRQDPGLGLRLIYFSYDVKMKEKGDIPEGYSVSREKKERFSLILESASTNQTSMYLCASSFTTTDTQYFGPGTRLTVL.